Each of the 27 T cell receptor beta chains below was sequenced from the same sample in a study of T cell responses to AZD1222 COVID-19 vaccine. Libraries were prepared by immunoSEQ multiplex PCR; TCRdb keeps only in-frame clonotypes and omits some of them. The sample lists about 86,000 clones, about 72% seen once, with around a fifth in the top ten. The starting material was peripheral blood, obtained on day 0 of AZD1222 vaccination. The receptor source for this set is an adult in good health.

The V call is TRBV7-6, the J call TRBJ2-5; TRBD2 aligns across 8 bases. Germline CDR1 and CDR2: SGHVS and FNYEAQ. V gave up 3 bases and J gave up 3 bases; unmatched junction bases: 9. The length of the CDR3 is 16 residues. Here the CDR3 reads CASSFGAGVAEETQYF. CDR3 DNA sequence: TGTGCCAGCAGCTTTGGAGCGGGAGTCGCTGAAGAGACCCAGTACTTC.

V is TRBV28 and J is TRBJ2-1; D not resolved. The CDR3 runs to 12 residues. V dropped 5 bases and J dropped 15 bases, with 17 bases sitting between them. Germline CDR1 is MDHEN and CDR2 is SYDVKM. CDR3 sequence: CASSTSVGYWFF. For the CDR3, the DNA is TGTGCCAGCAGTACCTCAGTGGGTTATTGGTTCTTC.

The chain couples TRBV19 to TRBJ2-3; no definite D call. CDR3 length: 14 amino acids. Deletions cut 3 bases from V and 6 bases from J, with 13 bases between. Germline CDR1 LNHDA, CDR2 SQIVND (reference sequence). CDR3 nucleotide sequence: TGTGCCAGTAGTATCCCGGCGGCTCCGGATACGCAGTATTTT. Its translation is CASSIPAAPDTQYF.

The CDR3 DNA follows: TGTGCCAGCAGGGATAGGACGGGCACAGATACGCAGTATTTT. Translation: CASRDRTGTDTQYF. The chain links TRBV2 to TRBJ2-3, with no clear D. The CDR3 loop spans 14 amino acids. Looked up from germline, CDR1 is SNHLY and CDR2 is FYNNEI. With 6 bases removed from V and 1 base from J, the gap between germline ends came to 11 bases. The complete variable domain, with remaining parts taken from reference TRBV2 and TRBJ2-3, reads EPEVTQTPSHQVTQMGQEVILRCVPISNHLYFYWYRQILGQKVEFLVSFYNNEISEKSEIFDDQFSVERPDGSNFTLKIRSTKLEDSAMYFCASRDRTGTDTQYFGPGTRLTVL.

This rearrangement joins TRBV27 to TRBJ1-5; possibly TRBD1 for D (6 bases). Germline V CDR1 and CDR2: MNHEY, SMNVEV (reference sequence). Between the trimmed V and J ends, which lost 5 bases and 4 bases, there was a span of 12 bases. The CDR3 is 14 residues long. The CDR3 DNA follows: TGTGCCAGCAGTCCGGGACATAAGAATCAGCCCCAGCATTTT. Amino acid sequence: CASSPGHKNQPQHF.

The CDR3 DNA is TGTGCCAGCAGCTTCGGACTAGCGGGGAGGGAGCAGTACTTC. It specifies CASSFGLAGREQYF. This rearrangement joins TRBV5-6 to TRBJ2-7; 12 positions match TRBD2. Germline trimming cut 2 bases from V and 7 bases from J; bases unmatched to any gene: 4. CDR3 length: 14 amino acids. In germline, CDR1 is SGHDT, CDR2 YYEEEE.

V and J are TRBV6-2 or TRBV6-3 and TRBJ1-5; 7 bases match TRBD1. The CDR3 runs 15 residues. Germline CDR1 and CDR2: MNHEY and SVGEGT. V was clipped by 4 bases and J by 0 bases; unmatched bases: 3. The CDR3 DNA reads as TGTGCCAGCAGTTCAGGGGGTTTTAGCAATCAGCCCCAGCATTTT. Protein product: CASSSGGFSNQPQHF.

The chain joins TRBV30 to TRBJ2-5; no clear D. The CDR3 spans 11 residues. Per the germline V gene, CDR1 is GTSNPN and CDR2 is SVGIG (reference sequence). V was shortened by 2 bases and J by 4 bases, with 5 bases between the two germline ends. The DNA for the CDR3 is TGTGCCTGGAGTTCGCCAGAGACCCAGTACTTC. This sequence encodes CAWSSPETQYF.

CDR3 amino acids: CSALTGPSYEQYF. Here the CDR3 DNA reads TGCAGCGCCCTGACAGGGCCCTCCTACGAGCAGTACTTC. The chain employs TRBV29-1 and TRBJ2-7; 7 bases map to TRBD1. Germline V lookup: CDR1 SQVTM, CDR2 ANQGSEA. The CDR3 consists of 13 residues. Trimming at V came to 7 bases and at J to 0 bases, leaving 6 bases not matched to a gene.

This clone is a singleton in its sample. This chain links TRBV3-1 (or the pseudogene TRBV3-2) with TRBJ2-1, with D maybe TRBD1 (6 bases). The V gene's germline CDR1 is LGHDT and CDR2 YNNKEL (reference sequence). This CDR3 is 13 amino acids long. V dropped 10 bases and J dropped 0 bases, with 10 bases sitting between them. CDR3 sequence reads: CATGASSYNEQFF. DNA for the CDR3: TGTGCCACAGGGGCCAGCTCCTACAATGAGCAGTTCTTC.

The chain is built from TRBV3-1 (or the pseudogene TRBV3-2) and TRBJ2-7, with TRBD2 matching over 8 bases. Germline CDR1 is LGHDT and CDR2 is YNNKEL (reference sequence). The V gene end was trimmed by 3 bases and the J gene end by 3 bases; junction bases not matched to a gene: 4. CDR3 length equals 14 residues. In DNA, the CDR3 is TGTGCCAGCAGCCAGGGGACTAGGGGCTACGAGCAGTACTTC. Translated, it gives CASSQGTRGYEQYF.

The chain joins TRBV30 to TRBJ2-1, with 7 bases lining up with TRBD1. Germline trimming cut 0 bases from V and 3 bases from J; bases unmatched to any gene: 11. This CDR3 comprises 17 residues. CDR1 GTSNPN and CDR2 SVGIG come from the germline V gene (reference sequence). CDR3 sequence: CAWSVPLYRGIYNEQFF. CDR3 coding DNA: TGTGCCTGGAGTGTACCACTTTACAGGGGAATCTACAATGAGCAGTTCTTC. The full variable domain, completed using reference TRBV30 and TRBJ2-1, is SQTIHQWPATLVQPVGSPLSLECTVEGTSNPNLYWYRQAAGRGLQLLFYSVGIGQISSEVPQNLSASRPQDRQFILSSKKLLLSDSGFYLCAWSVPLYRGIYNEQFFGPGTRLTVL.

The sample holds one count of this clone. The J gene is TRBJ2-5, the V gene TRBV5-4; 7 positions match TRBD2. The CDR3 consists of 15 residues. J gave up 4 bases and V 4 bases, and 10 bases lay outside the gene matches. Germline V gene sequence: CDR1 SGHNT, CDR2 YYREEE (reference sequence). The CDR3 sequence is CASSPGTTPGETQYF. The DNA for the CDR3 is TGTGCCAGCAGCCCCGGGACTACCCCGGGAGAGACCCAGTACTTC.

The rearrangement joins TRBV10-2 to TRBJ2-3; TRBD2 might be the D (7 bases). CDR1 is WSHSY and CDR2 is SAAADI in the germline V gene. CDR3 length equals 15 residues. V dropped 2 bases and J dropped 4 bases, with 13 bases sitting between them. CDR3 nucleotide sequence: TGCGCCAGCAGTGAGCCTTGGGAGGGGGCAGATACGCAGTATTTT. It codes for CASSEPWEGADTQYF.

The genes are TRBV6-6 and TRBJ1-2; D ambiguous. Germline values: CDR1 MNHNY, CDR2 SVGAGI (reference sequence). This CDR3 has 15 amino acids. Trimming shortened V by 0 bases and J by 4 bases, and 12 bases separated the two germline ends. The CDR3 nucleotides are TGTGCCAGCAGTTACTCGACACTGTTGTCCTATGGCTACACCTTC. Residues: CASSYSTLLSYGYTF.

This clone has just one count. The genes are TRBV6-1 and TRBJ2-1, with TRBD2 identical over 8 bases. Germline trimming cut 3 bases from V and 8 bases from J; bases unmatched to any gene: 9. CDR3 length: 15 residues. The germline gives CDR1 MNHNS, CDR2 SASEGT. CDR3: CASSDGQRERDEQFF. CDR3 nucleotide sequence: TGTGCCAGCAGTGATGGCCAGCGGGAGCGCGATGAGCAGTTCTTC.

V and J are TRBV2 and TRBJ1-1; D may be TRBD1 (5 bases). The CDR3 loop spans 17 amino acids. Trimming took off 7 bases at V and 6 bases at J, with 27 bases between the two ends. Germline V lookup: CDR1 SNHLY, CDR2 FYNNEI. The CDR3 region is CASTYIPGSFRGAEAFF. CDR3 nucleotides: TGTGCCAGCACTTATATACCGGGGTCCTTTAGGGGCGCTGAAGCTTTCTTT.

The V and J genes are TRBV12-3 or TRBV12-4 and TRBJ1-5; D uncertain. V was shortened by 3 bases and J by 6 bases, with 9 bases between the two germline ends. The CDR3 totals 13 residues. CDR3 in DNA: TGTGCCAGCAGTTTGGAGGATTCTCAGCCCCAGCATTTT. It yields the protein CASSLEDSQPQHF.

The rearrangement uses TRBV29-1 and TRBJ1-1, with a possible D match to TRBD1 (6 bases). V dropped 7 bases and J dropped 1 base, with 16 bases sitting between them. CDR1 and CDR2 from the germline V gene are SQVTM and ANQGSEA. The CDR3 covers 14 residues. Here the CDR3 reads CSGQRGSRNTEAFF. DNA of the CDR3: TGCAGCGGTCAAAGGGGGAGTCGGAACACTGAAGCTTTCTTT.

The V gene is TRBV30, the J gene TRBJ2-7; TRBD2 is a possible D gene (6 bases). The V end was cut by 2 bases, the J end by 3 bases, with 17 bases between. This CDR3 spans 15 amino acids. CDR1 and CDR2 from the germline V gene are GTSNPN and SVGIG (reference sequence). The CDR3 region is CAWSPRWGDSYEQYF. CDR3 sequence (DNA): TGTGCCTGGAGTCCGCGGTGGGGGGATAGCTACGAGCAGTACTTC.

CDR3 sequence reads: CASSLGQTNIQYF. DNA of the CDR3: TGTGCCAGCAGTTTAGGCCAAACAAACATTCAGTACTTC. This chain links TRBV28 with TRBJ2-4; D unclear. Between the trimmed V and J ends, which lost 2 bases and 6 bases, there was a span of 8 bases. Germline values: CDR1 MDHEN, CDR2 SYDVKM. The CDR3 loop spans 13 amino acids.

This clone occurred a few times. V gene TRBV10-3 combines with J gene TRBJ1-6; 10 bases map to TRBD1. The CDR3 covers 15 residues. V gave up 3 bases and J gave up 8 bases; unmatched junction bases: 4. From germline, CDR1 is ENHRY and CDR2 SYGVKD. The CDR3 here is CAISELGTGDSPLHF. CDR3 nucleotides: TGTGCCATCAGTGAATTGGGGACAGGGGATTCACCCCTCCACTTT.

This chain uses TRBV6-5 with TRBJ1-1; D is unresolved. V lost 4 bases, J lost 6 bases, and 15 bases lay in between. The CDR3 sequence is 14 residues long. CDR1 is MNHEY, CDR2 SVGAGI, per germline. The CDR3 coding sequence is TGTGCCAGCAGTTTGATCGGGGTTGGCGCTGAAGCTTTCTTT. Residues: CASSLIGVGAEAFF.

The V and J genes are TRBV19 and TRBJ1-1, with D unclear. V was clipped by 0 bases and J by 1 base, with 12 bases between them. The CDR3 runs 16 residues. Germline CDR1 and CDR2: LNHDA and SQIVND (reference sequence). CDR3 sequence reads: CASSIDRPGTNTEAFF. The CDR3, as DNA: TGTGCCAGTAGTATAGATCGGCCAGGTACGAACACTGAAGCTTTCTTT.

V is TRBV4-2 and J is TRBJ2-1, with D unresolved. Germline assignment: CDR1 LGHNA and CDR2 YNFKEQ. Trimming removed 3 bases at V and 7 bases at J, with 4 bases between. This CDR3 contains 11 residues. CDR3 loop: CASSQLNEQFF. The CDR3 nucleotides are TGTGCCAGCAGCCAGTTGAATGAGCAGTTCTTC.

This clone has a single count. The genes are TRBV6-5 and TRBJ1-3, with D hard to call. The CDR3 spans 14 residues. CDR1 and CDR2 from the germline V gene are MNHEY and SVGAGI. V lost 5 bases, J lost 2 bases, and 10 bases lay in between. The CDR3 sequence: CASSLLATGNTIYF. The CDR3 DNA follows: TGTGCCAGCAGTCTTCTGGCGACTGGAAACACCATATATTTT.

This clone was detected many times. V and J are TRBV19 and TRBJ2-2, with D tentatively TRBD2 (6 bases). CDR3 length: 16 residues. Trimming removed 9 bases at V and 4 bases at J, with 21 bases between. The germline V gene has CDR1 LNHDA and CDR2 SQIVND (reference sequence). The CDR3 protein is CASRPGAGGSTGELFF. CDR3 coding DNA: TGTGCCAGCCGCCCTGGGGCCGGGGGTTCCACCGGGGAGCTGTTTTTT.